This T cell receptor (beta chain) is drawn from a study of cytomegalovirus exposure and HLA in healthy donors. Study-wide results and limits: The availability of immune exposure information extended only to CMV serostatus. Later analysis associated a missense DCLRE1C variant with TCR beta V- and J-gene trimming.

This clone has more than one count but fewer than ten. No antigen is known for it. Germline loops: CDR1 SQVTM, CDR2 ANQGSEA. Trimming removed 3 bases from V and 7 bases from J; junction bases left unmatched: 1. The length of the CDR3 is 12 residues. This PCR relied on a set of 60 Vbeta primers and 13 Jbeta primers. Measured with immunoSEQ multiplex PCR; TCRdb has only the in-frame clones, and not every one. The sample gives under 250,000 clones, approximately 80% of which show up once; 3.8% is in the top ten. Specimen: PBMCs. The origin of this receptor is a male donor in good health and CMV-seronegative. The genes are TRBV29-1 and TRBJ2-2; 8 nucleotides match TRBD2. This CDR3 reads CSVDAGGGELFF. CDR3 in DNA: TGCAGCGTTGACGCGGGGGGCGGGGAGCTGTTTTTT.